These 22 T cell receptor beta chains came from one sample sequenced in a study of T-cell reconstitution after alpha-beta-depleted transplantation in children (dated by TCRdb to 2016 to 2017). The library was built by means of PCR. The sample was run on an Illumina HiSeq 2500. TCR library preparation used molecular barcoding, with unique molecular identifiers applied to normalize quantification of the TCRbeta repertoire. The public sequencing data were trimmed at Q25 with fastp and processed into clonotypes with MiXCR by TCRdb, which kept only in-frame beta chains. Each record represents a unique CDR3 protein, reported with the most common genes and DNA among its rows. This sample comprises almost 250,000 distinct CDR3 sequences, more than 20% of them detected only once. Roughly 2.6% of the sample goes to the ten largest clones. The sample's treatment or condition label, decoded: allogeneic hematopoietic cell transplantation with graft depleted of TCRalphabeta T cells and CD19 B cells.

The sample was PBMCs, taken before TCRalphabeta/CD19-depleted stem cell transplant. Source of these receptors: a girl aged 2 to 10 with Fanconi anemia, due to receive a stem cell transplant.

This clonotype was recorded many times. V gene TRBV6-5 combines with J gene TRBJ1-2, with 7 positions matching TRBD1. Germline-derived CDR1 and CDR2 are MNHEY and SVGAGI. There are 17 residues in the CDR3. V gave up 8 bases and J gave up 1 base; unmatched junction bases: 16. The CDR3 nucleotides read TGTGCCAGCGGGTCTTGGGACAGTGGGGACCTTAACTATGGCTACACCTTC. Protein: CASGSWDSGDLNYGYTF.

This clonotype came up a few times. The J gene is TRBJ2-3, the V gene TRBV7-8; unclear D gene. The V gene lost 5 bases and the J gene lost 4 bases, with 10 bases spanning the gap. CDR3 size: 13 residues. Germline loops: CDR1 SGHVS, CDR2 FQNEAQ. CDR3 residues: CASSPAAADTQYF. The CDR3 bases are TGTGCCAGCAGCCCCGCGGCCGCAGATACGCAGTATTTT.

The chain carries TRBV7-3 and TRBJ2-3; TRBD2 is a possible D gene (6 bases). Looked up from germline, CDR1 is SGHTA and CDR2 is FQGTGA. The CDR3 consists of 16 residues. V was trimmed by 5 bases and J by 1 base, leaving 16 bases between them. The CDR3 region has the DNA TGTGCCAGCAGCCCGACGAGCGGGTCAGGCACAGATACGCAGTATTTT. This translates into CASSPTSGSGTDTQYF.

In its sample, this clonotype was seen many times. CDR3 region: CSAAVGSREAFF. The CDR3 DNA follows: TGCAGCGCCGCGGTTGGTTCGAGGGAAGCTTTCTTT. The chain combines TRBV29-1 with TRBJ1-1; D is undetermined. Between the trimmed V and J ends, which lost 7 bases and 8 bases, there was a span of 17 bases. Looked up from germline, CDR1 is SQVTM and CDR2 is ANQGSEA. This CDR3 is built from 12 residues.

The chain has TRBV29-1 and TRBJ2-7, with D unclear. The V gene lost 4 bases and the J gene lost 8 bases, with 15 bases spanning the gap. The CDR3 has 12 amino acids. Germline V gene lookup returns CDR1 SQVTM and CDR2 ANQGSEA. The CDR3 sequence is CSVAATQKQQYF. The CDR3, as DNA: TGCAGCGTTGCCGCCACCCAGAAACAGCAGTACTTC.

This sequence joins TRBV20-1 and TRBJ2-7; D gene unclear. V was trimmed by 0 bases and J by 5 bases, leaving 5 bases between them. The CDR3 length is 11 residues. From germline, CDR1 is DFQATT and CDR2 SNEGSKA (reference sequence). CDR3: CSARDLNEQYF. The CDR3 region has the DNA TGCAGTGCTAGAGATCTGAACGAGCAGTACTTC.

This clonotype occurred many times. The J gene is TRBJ1-5, the V gene TRBV28, with TRBD1 matching 7 bases. Trimming took 6 bases from V and 2 from J; bases not matched to a gene: 7. The CDR3 runs to 15 residues. CDR1 and CDR2 (germline): MDHEN, SYDVKM. The CDR3 protein is CASRRQGGGNQPQHF. DNA of the CDR3: TGTGCCAGCAGACGACAGGGAGGTGGCAATCAGCCCCAGCATTTT. Supplemented by reference TRBV28 and TRBJ1-5, the full variable domain reads DVKVTQSSRYLVKRTGEKVFLECVQDMDHENMFWYRQDPGLGLRLIYFSYDVKMKEKGDIPEGYSVSREKKERFSLILESASTNQTSMYLCASRRQGGGNQPQHFGDGTRLSIL.

The chain links TRBV5-1 to TRBJ2-3; 10 bases fit TRBD2. The V and J ends lost 3 bases and 4 bases, in that order; junction bases with no gene match: 2. Per germline, CDR1 SGHRS and CDR2 YFSETQ. The CDR3 runs 14 residues. The CDR3 DNA is TGCGCCAGCAGCTCCGGACTAGCGGCAGATACGCAGTATTTT. It yields the protein CASSSGLAADTQYF.

This clonotype was seen ten or more times. This sequence joins TRBV5-1 and TRBJ2-1; D might be TRBD1 (5 bases). Trimming cost V 4 bases and J 6 bases, with 11 bases left between them. The CDR3 is made up of 13 amino acids. Per germline, CDR1 SGHRS and CDR2 YFSETQ. CDR3 DNA: TGCGCCAGCAGCCCCAGACAGTTCAATGAGCAGTTCTTC. It codes for CASSPRQFNEQFF.

This clonotype was counted many times. This sequence joins TRBV7-8 and TRBJ2-2; D gene ambiguous. The germline V gene has CDR1 SGHVS and CDR2 FQNEAQ. The V and J ends lost 5 bases and 1 base respectively, with 8 bases between them. This CDR3 spans 14 amino acids. CDR3 region: CASSDDWNTGELFF. The DNA of the CDR3 is TGTGCCAGCAGCGACGACTGGAACACCGGGGAGCTGTTTTTT.

The chain is built from TRBV20-1 and TRBJ1-2, with TRBD1 identical over 7 bases. The CDR3 loop spans 15 amino acids. J lost 6 bases, V lost 3 bases, and 13 bases had no gene match. Germline V gene sequence: CDR1 DFQATT, CDR2 SNEGSKA (reference sequence). The CDR3 spells CSASRWRTGRDGYTF. The CDR3, as DNA: TGCAGTGCTAGTCGCTGGCGGACAGGAAGGGATGGCTACACCTTC.

This clonotype showed up many times. The chain carries TRBV12-3 or TRBV12-4 and TRBJ2-3; 10 bases are shared with TRBD2. CDR3 length equals 15 residues. V lost 6 bases to trimming and J lost 6 bases; unmatched junction nucleotides: 9. The CDR3 region is CASRMLAGEYDTQYF. As DNA, the CDR3 is TGTGCCAGCAGAATGCTAGCGGGAGAGTACGATACGCAGTATTTT.

V gene TRBV3-1 combines with J gene TRBJ2-7; the D gene is possibly TRBD2 (5 bases). V lost 6 bases, J lost 4 bases, and 16 bases lay in between. The CDR3 length is 14 residues. CDR1 is LGHDT and CDR2 is YNNKEL in the germline V gene (reference sequence). DNA for the CDR3: TGTGCCAGCAGTCTTGGGAGTCGGACGTACGAGCAGTACTTC. It yields the protein CASSLGSRTYEQYF.

The V call is TRBV9, the J call TRBJ2-3; D is unclear. Germline V gene lookup returns CDR1 SGDLS and CDR2 YYNGEE. The CDR3 runs to 16 residues. Trimming stripped 0 bases from V and 1 base from J, with 12 bases between. CDR3 DNA sequence: TGTGCCAGCAGCGTAGGGTTCCAGCATCGCACAGATACGCAGTATTTT. Translation gives CASSVGFQHRTDTQYF.

Ten or more counts support this clonotype. V and J are TRBV7-2 and TRBJ2-7; the match to TRBD2 covers 8 bases. The CDR3 extends over 16 amino acids. Losses at the gene ends were 3 bases for V and 2 bases for J; bases not matched to a gene: 9. Germline-derived CDR1 and CDR2 are SGHTA and FQGNSA. Here the CDR3 DNA reads TGTGCCAGCAGCTTGGAGCGGGAGAATTTCGCCTACGAGCAGTACTTC. As protein: CASSLERENFAYEQYF.

The gene calls are TRBV28 and TRBJ2-5, with D unresolved. V lost 0 bases and J lost 5, with 4 bases in between. CDR3 length: 12 amino acids. Germline CDR1 is MDHEN and CDR2 is SYDVKM. The CDR3 DNA reads as TGTGCCAGCAGTTTATGGCCGGAGACCCAGTACTTC. This codes for CASSLWPETQYF.

This clonotype showed up many times. V usage is TRBV12-3 or TRBV12-4 and J usage is TRBJ2-1; D possibly corresponds to TRBD1 (5 bases). Deletions cut 6 bases from V and 9 bases from J, with 24 bases between. This CDR3 has 16 residues. The CDR3 sequence: CASREPGHGAWGEQFF. CDR3 bases: TGTGCCAGCAGGGAACCAGGGCATGGGGCATGGGGTGAGCAGTTCTTC.

This chain links TRBV29-1 with TRBJ2-7; D not resolved. Germline V lookup: CDR1 SQVTM, CDR2 ANQGSEA. V was cut by 4 bases and J by 0 bases, with 10 bases left in between. This CDR3 is 13 amino acids long. The CDR3, as DNA: TGCAGCGTTGGGGCCATGAGCTCCTACGAGCAGTACTTC. Its translation is CSVGAMSSYEQYF.

The sample holds many counts of this clonotype. The J gene is TRBJ2-7, the V gene TRBV20-1, with D possibly matching TRBD2 (5 bases). The CDR3 length is 15 residues. V was shortened by 1 base and J by 0 bases, with 13 bases between the two germline ends. Germline values: CDR1 DFQATT, CDR2 SNEGSKA (reference sequence). The CDR3 DNA reads TGCAGTGCTAGAGGGGCCAGAGGGAGCTCCTACGAGCAGTACTTC. Protein product: CSARGARGSSYEQYF.

There are many counts of this clonotype. The J gene is TRBJ2-7, the V gene TRBV5-1; possibly TRBD1 for D (5 bases). This CDR3 is 15 amino acids long. Germline lookup yields CDR1 SGHRS and CDR2 YFSETQ. V dropped 0 bases and J dropped 4 bases, with 14 bases sitting between them. CDR3 residues: CASSLEGVYQYEQYF. DNA of the CDR3: TGCGCCAGCAGCTTGGAAGGGGTCTACCAATACGAGCAGTACTTC. The entire variable domain, with the rest obtained from reference TRBV5-1 and TRBJ2-7, is as follows: KAGVTQTPRYLIKTRGQQVTLSCSPISGHRSVSWYQQTPGQGLQFLFEYFSETQRNKGNFPGRFSGRQFSNSRSEMNVSTLELGDSALYLCASSLEGVYQYEQYFGPGTRLTVT.

This clonotype was seen a handful of times. This rearrangement joins TRBV15 to TRBJ1-1, with a tentative D call TRBD1 (5 bases). CDR1 and CDR2 from the germline V gene are LNHNV and YYDKDF (reference sequence). The CDR3 sequence is 14 residues long. Trimming took 6 bases from V and 0 from J, leaving 11 bases between them. CDR3 DNA sequence: TGTGCCACCAGATGGAGGGGAATGAACACTGAAGCTTTCTTT. Translation gives CATRWRGMNTEAFF.

The J gene is TRBJ2-1, the V gene TRBV29-1, with 14 bases lining up with TRBD2. Germline CDR1 is SQVTM and CDR2 is ANQGSEA. The ends lost 6 bases at V and 0 bases at J; junction bases unmatched: 7. The CDR3 spans 17 residues. The CDR3 DNA reads TGCAGCGTCTCGACTAGCGGGAGGGCCTACTCCTACAATGAGCAGTTCTTC. Its protein is CSVSTSGRAYSYNEQFF.